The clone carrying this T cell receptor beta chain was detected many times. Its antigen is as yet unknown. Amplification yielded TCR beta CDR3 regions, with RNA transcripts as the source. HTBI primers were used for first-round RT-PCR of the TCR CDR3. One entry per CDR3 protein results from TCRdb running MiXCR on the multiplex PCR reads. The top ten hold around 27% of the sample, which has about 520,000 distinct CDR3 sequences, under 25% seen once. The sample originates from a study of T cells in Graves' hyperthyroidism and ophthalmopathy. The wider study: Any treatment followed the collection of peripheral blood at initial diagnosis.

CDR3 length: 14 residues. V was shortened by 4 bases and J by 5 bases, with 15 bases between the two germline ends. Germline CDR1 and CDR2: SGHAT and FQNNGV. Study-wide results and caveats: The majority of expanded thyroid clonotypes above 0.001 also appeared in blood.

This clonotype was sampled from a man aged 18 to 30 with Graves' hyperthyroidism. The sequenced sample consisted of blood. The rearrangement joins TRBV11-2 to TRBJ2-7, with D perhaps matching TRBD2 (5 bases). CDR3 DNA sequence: TGTGCCAGCAGCTCCCCCCGAGGGTGGAACGAGCAGTACTTC. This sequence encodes CASSSPRGWNEQYF.